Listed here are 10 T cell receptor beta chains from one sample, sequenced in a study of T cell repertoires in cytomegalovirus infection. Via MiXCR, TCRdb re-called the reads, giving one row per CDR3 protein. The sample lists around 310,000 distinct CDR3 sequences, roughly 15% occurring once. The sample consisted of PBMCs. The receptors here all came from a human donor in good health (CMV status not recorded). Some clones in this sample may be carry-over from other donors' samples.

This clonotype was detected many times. The CDR3 sequence: CASSPGEGGVINTEAFF. CDR3 coding DNA: TGTGCCAGCAGCCCGGGTGAGGGGGGCGTTATCAACACTGAAGCTTTCTTT. The chain couples TRBV7-9 to TRBJ1-1; TRBD1 is a possible D gene (6 bases). This CDR3 is 17 amino acids long. The germline CDR1 and CDR2 sequences are SEHNR and FQNEAQ (reference sequence). Trimming took 5 bases from V and 2 from J, leaving 21 bases between them.

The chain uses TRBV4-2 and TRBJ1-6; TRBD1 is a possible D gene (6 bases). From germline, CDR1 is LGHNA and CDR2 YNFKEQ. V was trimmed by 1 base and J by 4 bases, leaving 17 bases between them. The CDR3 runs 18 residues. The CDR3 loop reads CASSQAPGTQRYNSPLHF. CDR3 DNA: TGTGCCAGCAGCCAAGCGCCGGGGACACAAAGATATAATTCACCCCTCCACTTT.

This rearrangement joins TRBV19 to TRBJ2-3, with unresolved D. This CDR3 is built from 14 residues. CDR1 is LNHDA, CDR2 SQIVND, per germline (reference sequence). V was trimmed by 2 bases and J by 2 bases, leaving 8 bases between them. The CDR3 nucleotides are TGTGCCAGTAGTATACAAGGGCACACAGATACGCAGTATTTT. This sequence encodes CASSIQGHTDTQYF.

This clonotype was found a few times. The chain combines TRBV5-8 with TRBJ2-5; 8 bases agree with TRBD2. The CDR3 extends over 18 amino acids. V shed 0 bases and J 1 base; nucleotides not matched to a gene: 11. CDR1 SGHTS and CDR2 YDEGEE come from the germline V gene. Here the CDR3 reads CASSLGRGSGSSQETQYF. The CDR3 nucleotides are TGTGCCAGCAGCTTGGGACGGGGGAGCGGGAGTTCCCAAGAGACCCAGTACTTC.

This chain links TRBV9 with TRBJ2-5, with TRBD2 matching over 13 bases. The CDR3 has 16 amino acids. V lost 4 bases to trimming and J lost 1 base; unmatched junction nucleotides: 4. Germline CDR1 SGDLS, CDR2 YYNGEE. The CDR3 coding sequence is TGTGCCAGCAGCCCTGGGACTAGCGGGATCCAAGAGACCCAGTACTTC. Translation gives CASSPGTSGIQETQYF. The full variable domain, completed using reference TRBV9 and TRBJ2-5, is DSGVTQTPKHLITATGQRVTLRCSPRSGDLSVYWYQQSLDQGLQFLIQYYNGEERAKGNILERFSAQQFPDLHSELNLSSLELGDSALYFCASSPGTSGIQETQYFGPGTRLLVL.

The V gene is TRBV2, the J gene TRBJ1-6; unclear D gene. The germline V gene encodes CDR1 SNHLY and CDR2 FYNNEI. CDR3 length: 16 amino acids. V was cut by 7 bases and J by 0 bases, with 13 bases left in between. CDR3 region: CASTQLESSYNSPLHF. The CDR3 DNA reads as TGTGCCAGCACTCAGCTCGAGAGCTCCTATAATTCACCCCTCCACTTT.

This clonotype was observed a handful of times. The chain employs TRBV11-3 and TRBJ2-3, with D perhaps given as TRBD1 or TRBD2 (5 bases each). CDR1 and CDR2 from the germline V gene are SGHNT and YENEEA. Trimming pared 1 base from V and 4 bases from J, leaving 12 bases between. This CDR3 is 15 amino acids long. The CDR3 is CASSLGRGRADTQYF. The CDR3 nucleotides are TGTGCCAGCAGCTTAGGACGGGGCCGGGCAGATACGCAGTATTTT. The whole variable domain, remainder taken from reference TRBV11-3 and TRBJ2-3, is EAGVVQSPRYKIIEKKQPVAFWCNPISGHNTLYWYLQNLGQGPELLIRYENEEAVDDSQLPKDRFSAERLKGVDSTLKIQPAELGDSAVYLCASSLGRGRADTQYFGPGTRLTVL.

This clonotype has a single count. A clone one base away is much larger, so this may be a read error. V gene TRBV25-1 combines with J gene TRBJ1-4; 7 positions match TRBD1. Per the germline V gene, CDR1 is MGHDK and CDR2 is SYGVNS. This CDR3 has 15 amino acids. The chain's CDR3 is CASSGPEQGKEKLLF. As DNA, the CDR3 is TGTGCCAGCAGTGGCCCGGAACAGGGGAAGGAAAAACTGTTGTTT.

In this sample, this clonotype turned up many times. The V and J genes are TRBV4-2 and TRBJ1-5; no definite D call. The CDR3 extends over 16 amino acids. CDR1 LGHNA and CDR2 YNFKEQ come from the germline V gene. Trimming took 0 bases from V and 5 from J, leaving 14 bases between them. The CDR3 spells CASSQEWNPRDQPQHF. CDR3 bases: TGTGCCAGCAGCCAAGAATGGAACCCTAGGGATCAGCCCCAGCATTTT.

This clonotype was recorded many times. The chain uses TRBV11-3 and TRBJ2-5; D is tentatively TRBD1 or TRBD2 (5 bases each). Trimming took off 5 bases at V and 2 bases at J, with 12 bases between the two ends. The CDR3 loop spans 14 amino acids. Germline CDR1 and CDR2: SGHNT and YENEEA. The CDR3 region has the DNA TGTGCCAGCAGCCCCGGGACCCGTCAAGAGACCCAGTACTTC. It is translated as CASSPGTRQETQYF.